The entry that follows covers one T cell receptor beta chain sequence. Its antigen is currently unknown. This sample was taken from a study of shared clonotypes between healthy human individuals. This CDR3 spans 15 amino acids. V was pared by 2 bases and J by 2 bases, with 10 bases between. Germline V gene sequence: CDR1 MDHEN, CDR2 SYDVKM. Deep was the level at which the assay was run. TCRdb keeps only in-frame clones here, not all; method: immunoSEQ multiplex PCR. In the table there are about 110,000 clones, about 63% of which are singletons. Study-level results: Clonotype sharing among the donors was expected to vary with sequencing depth. In four donors, approximately 5% of naive CD4 clonotypes appeared in common. Generally, estimated richness proved larger in naive subsets than it did in memory subsets.

What was sequenced was memory CD8+ T cells sorted from blood. The subset: CD45RO+ cells pooled with CCR7-negative TemRA cells. This rearrangement joins TRBV28 to TRBJ2-1; D may match TRBD1 or TRBD2 (5 bases each). This TCR came from a woman between 25 and 40 years old in good health. Here the CDR3 DNA reads TGTGCCAGCAGTTTAGGGACCGAAACCTACAATGAGCAGTTCTTC. Encoded protein: CASSLGTETYNEQFF.